This T cell receptor (beta chain) was identified in a study of cytomegalovirus exposure and HLA in healthy donors. As for this clone: As yet, its antigen is unknown.

Study conclusions and caveats: TCR beta V segments were, for the most part, productive about 87% or about 30% of the time in an earlier analysis.

The PCR had 60 Vbeta and 13 Jbeta primers. Under the authors' procedure: Per a later analysis, the number of unique TCR beta chains was around 79 million, of which about 10 million were shared. Generated by immunoSEQ multiplex PCR, the TCRdb table keeps only in-frame clones and is missing some. The V and J calls and clone size come from that table; D and trimming were worked out from the DNA. The data show about 150,000 clones, with 79% seen just once and 6% to 6.5% held by the top ten. V was pared by 4 bases and J by 5 bases, with 6 bases of the junction left unmatched. Germline CDR1 reads SNHLY; CDR2 reads FYNNEI. This CDR3 spans 14 amino acids.

The chain uses TRBV2 and TRBJ1-2, with TRBD1 matching over 8 bases. The TCR sequence derives from a man in his fifties or sixties in good health and CMV-seropositive. Sample: PBMCs. The CDR3 here is CASSGQGAPYGYTF. Written as DNA, the CDR3 is TGTGCCAGCAGTGGTCAGGGGGCCCCTTATGGCTACACCTTC.